The clone carrying this T cell receptor (beta chain) was detected ten times or more. TCRdb analysed the reads with MiXCR anew, one entry per CDR3 protein. The sample has roughly 310,000 distinct CDR3 sequences, around a sixth seen once; the top ten hold around 13%. Per the germline V gene, CDR1 is SGHVS and CDR2 is FNYEAQ. CDR3 length: 13 residues. V was cut by 3 bases and J by 7 bases, with 10 bases left in between. The data derive from a study of T cell repertoires in cytomegalovirus infection. The sequence was obtained from a human donor in good health (CMV status not recorded). Some clones in this sample may be carry-over from other donors' samples. Sequenced material: PBMCs. The V call is TRBV7-6, the J call TRBJ1-5, with D perhaps TRBD1 (5 bases). This CDR3 is CASSFRGGQPQHF. Written as DNA, the CDR3 is TGTGCCAGCAGCTTTAGGGGCGGGCAGCCCCAGCATTTT.